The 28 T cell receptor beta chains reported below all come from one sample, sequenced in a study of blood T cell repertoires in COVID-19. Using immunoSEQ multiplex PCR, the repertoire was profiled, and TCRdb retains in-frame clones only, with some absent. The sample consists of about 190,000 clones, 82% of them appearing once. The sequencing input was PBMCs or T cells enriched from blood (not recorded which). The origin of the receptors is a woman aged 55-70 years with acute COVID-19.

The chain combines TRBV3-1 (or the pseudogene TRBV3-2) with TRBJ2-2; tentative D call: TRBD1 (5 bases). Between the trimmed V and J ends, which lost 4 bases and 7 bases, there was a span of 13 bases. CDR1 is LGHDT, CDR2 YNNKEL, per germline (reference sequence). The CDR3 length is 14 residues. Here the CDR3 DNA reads TGTGCCAGCAGCCCGACCCGACAGATCGGGGAGCTGTTTTTT. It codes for CASSPTRQIGELFF.

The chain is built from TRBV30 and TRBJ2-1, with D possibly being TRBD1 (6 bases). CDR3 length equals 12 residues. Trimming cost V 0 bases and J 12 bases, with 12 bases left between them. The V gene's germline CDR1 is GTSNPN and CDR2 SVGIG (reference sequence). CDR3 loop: CAWSVLRGGQFF. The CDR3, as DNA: TGTGCCTGGAGTGTTCTTCGAGGGGGGCAGTTCTTC. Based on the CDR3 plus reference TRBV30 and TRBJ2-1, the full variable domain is SQTIHQWPATLVQPVGSPLSLECTVEGTSNPNLYWYRQAAGRGLQLLFYSVGIGQISSEVPQNLSASRPQDRQFILSSKKLLLSDSGFYLCAWSVLRGGQFFGPGTRLTVL.

CDR3 DNA: TGTGCCAGCAGTTCATTCTACAGGGATCAGCCCCAGCATTTT. It encodes CASSSFYRDQPQHF. This rearrangement joins TRBV28 to TRBJ1-5, with TRBD1 as a possible D gene (6 bases). Per germline, CDR1 MDHEN and CDR2 SYDVKM. The CDR3 runs to 14 residues. Trimming removed 4 bases at V and 5 bases at J, with 12 bases between.

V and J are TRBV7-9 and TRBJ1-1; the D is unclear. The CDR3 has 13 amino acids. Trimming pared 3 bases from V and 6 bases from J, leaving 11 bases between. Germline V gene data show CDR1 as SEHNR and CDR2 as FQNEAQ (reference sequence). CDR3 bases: TGTGCCAGCAGCTTTAACCCGGGAGCTGAAGCTTTCTTT. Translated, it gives CASSFNPGAEAFF. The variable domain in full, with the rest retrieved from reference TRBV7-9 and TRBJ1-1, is DTGVSQNPRHKITKRGQNVTFRCDPISEHNRLYWYRQTLGQGPEFLTYFQNEAQLEKSRLLSDRFSAERPKGSFSTLEIQRTEQGDSAMYLCASSFNPGAEAFFGQGTRLTVV.

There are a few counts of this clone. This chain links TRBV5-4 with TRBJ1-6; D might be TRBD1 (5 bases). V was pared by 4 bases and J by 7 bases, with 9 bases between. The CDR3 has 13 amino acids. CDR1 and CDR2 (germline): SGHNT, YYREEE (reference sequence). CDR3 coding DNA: TGTGCCAGCAGCACTGACAGCAATTCACCCCTCCACTTT. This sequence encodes CASSTDSNSPLHF. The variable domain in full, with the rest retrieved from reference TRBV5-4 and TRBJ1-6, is ETGVTQSPTHLIKTRGQQVTLRCSSQSGHNTVSWYQQALGQGPQFIFQYYREEENGRGNFPPRFSGLQFPNYSSELNVNALELDDSALYLCASSTDSNSPLHFGNGTRLTVT.

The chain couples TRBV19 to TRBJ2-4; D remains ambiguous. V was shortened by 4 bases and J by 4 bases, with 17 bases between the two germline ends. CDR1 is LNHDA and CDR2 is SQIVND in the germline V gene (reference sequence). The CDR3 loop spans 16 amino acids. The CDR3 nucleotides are TGTGCCAGTAGTAATTATAACGGAGAAAAGAAAAACATTCAGTACTTC. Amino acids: CASSNYNGEKKNIQYF.

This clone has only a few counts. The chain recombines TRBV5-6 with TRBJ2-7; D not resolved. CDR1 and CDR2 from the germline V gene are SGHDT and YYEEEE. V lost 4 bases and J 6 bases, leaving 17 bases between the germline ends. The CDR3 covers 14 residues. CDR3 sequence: CASSRSVGLREQYF. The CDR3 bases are TGTGCCAGCAGCCGATCGGTCGGGTTGCGCGAGCAGTACTTC.

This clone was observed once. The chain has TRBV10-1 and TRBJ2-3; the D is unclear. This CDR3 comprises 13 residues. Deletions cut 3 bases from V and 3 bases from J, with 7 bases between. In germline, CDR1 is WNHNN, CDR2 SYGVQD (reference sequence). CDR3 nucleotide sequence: TGCGCCAGCAGTGATTTCCGGACAGATACGCAGTATTTT. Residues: CASSDFRTDTQYF.

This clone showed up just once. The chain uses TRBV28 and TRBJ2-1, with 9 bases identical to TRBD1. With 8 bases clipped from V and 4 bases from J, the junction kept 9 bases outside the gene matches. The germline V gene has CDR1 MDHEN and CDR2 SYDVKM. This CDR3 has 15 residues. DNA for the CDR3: TGTGCCAGCGTAACCGGGACAGGGAGGTACAATGAGCAGTTCTTC. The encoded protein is CASVTGTGRYNEQFF.

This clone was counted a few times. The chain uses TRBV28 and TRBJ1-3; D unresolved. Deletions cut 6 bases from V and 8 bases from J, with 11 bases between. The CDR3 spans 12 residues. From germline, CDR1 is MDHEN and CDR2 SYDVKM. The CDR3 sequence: CASSAFSDTIYF. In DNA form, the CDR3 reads TGTGCCAGCAGCGCTTTCAGCGACACCATATATTTT.

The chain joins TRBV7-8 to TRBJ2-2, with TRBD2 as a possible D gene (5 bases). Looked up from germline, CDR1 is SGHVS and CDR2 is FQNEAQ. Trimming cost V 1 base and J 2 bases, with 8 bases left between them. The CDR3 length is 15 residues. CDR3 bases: TGTGCCAGCAGCTTAGACGCTAGCAACACCGGGGAGCTGTTTTTT. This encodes CASSLDASNTGELFF. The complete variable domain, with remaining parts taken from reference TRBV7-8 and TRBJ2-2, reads GAGVSQSPRYKVAKRGQDVALRCDPISGHVSLFWYQQALGQGPEFLTYFQNEAQLDKSGLPSDRFFAERPEGSVSTLKIQRTQQEDSAVYLCASSLDASNTGELFFGEGSRLTVL.

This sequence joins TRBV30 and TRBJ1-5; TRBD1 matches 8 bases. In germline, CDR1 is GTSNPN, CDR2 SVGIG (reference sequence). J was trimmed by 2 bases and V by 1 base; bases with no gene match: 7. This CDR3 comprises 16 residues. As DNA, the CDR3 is TGTGCCTGGAGTGGAGACAGGGGATCCGGCAATCAGCCCCAGCATTTT. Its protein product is CAWSGDRGSGNQPQHF.

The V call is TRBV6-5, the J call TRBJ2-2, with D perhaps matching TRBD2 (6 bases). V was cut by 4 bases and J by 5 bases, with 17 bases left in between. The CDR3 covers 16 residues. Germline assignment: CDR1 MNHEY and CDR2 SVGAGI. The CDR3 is CASSFSPRRGTGELFF. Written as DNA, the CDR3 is TGTGCCAGCAGTTTCTCCCCCAGACGGGGGACCGGGGAGCTGTTTTTT.

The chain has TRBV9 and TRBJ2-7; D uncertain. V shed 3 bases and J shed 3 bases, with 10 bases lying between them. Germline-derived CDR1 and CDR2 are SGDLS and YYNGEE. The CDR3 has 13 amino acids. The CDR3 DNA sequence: TGTGCCAGCAGCGCTCCTGGGCGCTACGAGCAGTACTTC. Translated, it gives CASSAPGRYEQYF.

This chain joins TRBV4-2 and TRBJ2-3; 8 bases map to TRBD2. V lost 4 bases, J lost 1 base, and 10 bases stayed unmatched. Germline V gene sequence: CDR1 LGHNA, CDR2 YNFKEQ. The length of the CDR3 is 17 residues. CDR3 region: CASSPGASAGGTDTQYF. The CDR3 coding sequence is TGTGCCAGCAGCCCTGGAGCGTCAGCGGGGGGCACAGATACGCAGTATTTT.

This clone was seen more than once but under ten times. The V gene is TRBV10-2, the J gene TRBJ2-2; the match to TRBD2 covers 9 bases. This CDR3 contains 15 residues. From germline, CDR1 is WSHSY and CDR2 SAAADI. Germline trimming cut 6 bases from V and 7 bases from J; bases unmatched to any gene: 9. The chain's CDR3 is CASRSSGSSNGELFF. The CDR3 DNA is TGCGCCAGCAGGAGTAGCGGGAGTTCGAACGGGGAGCTGTTTTTT.

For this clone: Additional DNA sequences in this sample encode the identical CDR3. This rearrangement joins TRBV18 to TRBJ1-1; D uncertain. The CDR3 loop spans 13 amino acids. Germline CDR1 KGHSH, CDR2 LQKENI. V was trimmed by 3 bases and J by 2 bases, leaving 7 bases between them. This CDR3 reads CASSPSGNTEAFF. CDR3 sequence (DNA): TGTGCCAGCTCACCTTCGGGTAACACTGAAGCTTTCTTT.

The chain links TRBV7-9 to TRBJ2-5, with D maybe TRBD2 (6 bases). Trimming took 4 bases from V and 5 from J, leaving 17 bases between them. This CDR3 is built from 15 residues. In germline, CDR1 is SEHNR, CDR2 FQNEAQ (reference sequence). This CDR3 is CASSSGTGVFETQYF. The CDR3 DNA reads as TGTGCCAGCAGCTCGGGGACTGGTGTGTTTGAGACCCAGTACTTC. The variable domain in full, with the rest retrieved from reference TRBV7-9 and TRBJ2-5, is DTGVSQNPRHKITKRGQNVTFRCDPISEHNRLYWYRQTLGQGPEFLTYFQNEAQLEKSRLLSDRFSAERPKGSFSTLEIQRTEQGDSAMYLCASSSGTGVFETQYFGPGTRLLVL.

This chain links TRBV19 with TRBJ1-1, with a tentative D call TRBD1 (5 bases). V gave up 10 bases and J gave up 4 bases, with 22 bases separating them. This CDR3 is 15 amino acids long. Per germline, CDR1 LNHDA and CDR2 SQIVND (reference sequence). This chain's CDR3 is CATGGRAGGPTEAFF. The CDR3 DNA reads TGTGCCACCGGGGGGAGGGCCGGGGGACCCACTGAAGCTTTCTTT.

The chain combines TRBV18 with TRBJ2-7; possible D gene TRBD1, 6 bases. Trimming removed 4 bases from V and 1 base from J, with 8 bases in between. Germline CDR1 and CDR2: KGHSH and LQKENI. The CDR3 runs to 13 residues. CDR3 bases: TGTGCCAGCTCACAAGACAGGTCCTACGAGCAGTACGTC. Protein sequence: CASSQDRSYEQYV.

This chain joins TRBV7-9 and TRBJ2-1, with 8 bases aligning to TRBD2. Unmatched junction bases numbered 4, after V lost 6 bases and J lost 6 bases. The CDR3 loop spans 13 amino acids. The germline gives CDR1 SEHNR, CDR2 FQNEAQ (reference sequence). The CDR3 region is CASRGLAGNEQFF. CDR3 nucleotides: TGTGCCAGCAGGGGGCTAGCGGGCAATGAGCAGTTCTTC.

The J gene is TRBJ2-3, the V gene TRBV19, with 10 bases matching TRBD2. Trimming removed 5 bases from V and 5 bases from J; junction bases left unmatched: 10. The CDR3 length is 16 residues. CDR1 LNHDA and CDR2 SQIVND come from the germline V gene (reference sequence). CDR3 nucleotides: TGTGCCAGTAGTGAGACACCCGGGACTAGCGTAGATACGCAGTATTTT. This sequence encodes CASSETPGTSVDTQYF. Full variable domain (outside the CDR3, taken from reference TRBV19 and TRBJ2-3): DGGITQSPKYLFRKEGQNVTLSCEQNLNHDAMYWYRQDPGQGLRLIYYSQIVNDFQKGDIAEGYSVSREKKESFPLTVTSAQKNPTAFYLCASSETPGTSVDTQYFGPGTRLTVL.

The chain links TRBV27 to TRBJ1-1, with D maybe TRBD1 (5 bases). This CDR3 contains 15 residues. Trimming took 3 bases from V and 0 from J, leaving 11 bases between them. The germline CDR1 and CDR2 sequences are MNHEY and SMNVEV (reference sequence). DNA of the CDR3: TGTGCCAGCAGTTTCGGAAGGGGATTGAACACTGAAGCTTTCTTT. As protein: CASSFGRGLNTEAFF.

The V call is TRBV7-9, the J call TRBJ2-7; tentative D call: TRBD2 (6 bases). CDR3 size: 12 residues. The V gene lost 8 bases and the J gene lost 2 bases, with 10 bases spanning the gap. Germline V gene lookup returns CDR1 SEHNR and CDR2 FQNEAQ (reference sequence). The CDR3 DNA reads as TGTGCCAGCGGGACTCAGACCTACGAGCAGTACGTC. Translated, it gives CASGTQTYEQYV.

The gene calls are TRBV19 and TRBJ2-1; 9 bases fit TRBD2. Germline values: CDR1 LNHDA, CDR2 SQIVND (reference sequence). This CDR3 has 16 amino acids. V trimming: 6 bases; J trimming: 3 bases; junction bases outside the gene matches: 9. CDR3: CASSEVAGADYNEQFF. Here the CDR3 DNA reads TGTGCCAGTAGCGAGGTAGCGGGAGCAGACTACAATGAGCAGTTCTTC.

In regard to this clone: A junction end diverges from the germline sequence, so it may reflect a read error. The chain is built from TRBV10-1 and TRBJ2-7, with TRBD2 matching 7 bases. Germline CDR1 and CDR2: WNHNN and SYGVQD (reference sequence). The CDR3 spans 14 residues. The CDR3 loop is CASSESSLADEQYF. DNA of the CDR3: TGCGCCAGCAGTGAGTCGTCCCTAGCGGACGAGCAGTATTTC.

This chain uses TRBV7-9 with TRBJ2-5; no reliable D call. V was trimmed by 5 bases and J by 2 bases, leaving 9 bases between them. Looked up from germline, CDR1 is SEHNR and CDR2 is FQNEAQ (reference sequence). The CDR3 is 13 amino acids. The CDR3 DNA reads TGTGCCAGCAGCGTCTCCCCGCAAGAGACCCAGTACTTC. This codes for CASSVSPQETQYF. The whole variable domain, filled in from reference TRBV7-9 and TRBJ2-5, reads DTGVSQNPRHKITKRGQNVTFRCDPISEHNRLYWYRQTLGQGPEFLTYFQNEAQLEKSRLLSDRFSAERPKGSFSTLEIQRTEQGDSAMYLCASSVSPQETQYFGPGTRLLVL.

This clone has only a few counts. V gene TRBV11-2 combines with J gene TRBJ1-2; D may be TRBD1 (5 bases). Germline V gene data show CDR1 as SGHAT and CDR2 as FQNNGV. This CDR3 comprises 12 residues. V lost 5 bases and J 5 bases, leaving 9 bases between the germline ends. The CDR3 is CASSPEGYGYTF. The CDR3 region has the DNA TGTGCCAGCAGCCCGGAGGGGTATGGCTACACCTTC.